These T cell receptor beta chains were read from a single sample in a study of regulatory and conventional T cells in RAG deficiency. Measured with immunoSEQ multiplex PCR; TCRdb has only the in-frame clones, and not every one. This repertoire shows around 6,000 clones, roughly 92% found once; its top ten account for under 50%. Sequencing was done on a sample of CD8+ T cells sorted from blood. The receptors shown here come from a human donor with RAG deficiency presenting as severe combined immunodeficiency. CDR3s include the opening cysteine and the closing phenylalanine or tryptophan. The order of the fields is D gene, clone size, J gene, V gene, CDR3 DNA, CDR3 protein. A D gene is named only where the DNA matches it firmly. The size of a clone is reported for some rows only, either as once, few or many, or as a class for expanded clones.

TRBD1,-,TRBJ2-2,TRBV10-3,TGTGCCATCAGCTCCCCTCTACAGGGGGAAACCGGGGAGCTGTTTTTT,CAISSPLQGETGELFF
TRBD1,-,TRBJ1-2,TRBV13,TGTGCCAGCAGCTTTAGGACAGGCTATGGCTACACCTTC,CASSFRTGYGYTF
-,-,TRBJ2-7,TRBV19,TGTGCCAGTAGTCCAGGGATCTCCTACGAGCAGTACTTC,CASSPGISYEQYF
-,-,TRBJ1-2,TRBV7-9,TGTGCCAGCAGCTTAGATCCCCTTACGGATGGCTACACCTTC,CASSLDPLTDGYTF
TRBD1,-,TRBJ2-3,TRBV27,TGTGCCAGCGAGGACAGGGCCACAGATACGCAGTATTTT,CASEDRATDTQYF
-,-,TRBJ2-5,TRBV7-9,TGTGCCAGCAGCTTAGCTGAGGAGACCCAGTACTTC,CASSLAEETQYF
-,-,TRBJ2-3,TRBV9,TGTGCCAGCACCCCTGGGGGGGCTAGCACAGATACGCAGTATTTT,CASTPGGASTDTQYF
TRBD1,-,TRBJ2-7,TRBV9,TGTGCCAGCAGCCCCAGGACAGGTTACGAGCAGTACTTC,CASSPRTGYEQYF
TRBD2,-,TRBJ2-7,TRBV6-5,TGTGCCAGCAGGACTAGCGGGAGCGAGCAGTACTTC,CASRTSGSEQYF
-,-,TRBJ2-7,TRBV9,TGTGCCAGCAGCCCTAGCTCCTACGAGCAGTACTTC,CASSPSSYEQYF
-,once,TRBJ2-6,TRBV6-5,TGTGCCAGCAGGGAGGTGTTTTCTGGGGCCAACGTCCTGACTTTC,CASREVFSGANVLTF
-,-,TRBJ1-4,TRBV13,TGTGCCAGCAGCCGGAGTCACATGGGAAAACTGTTTTTT,CASSRSHMGKLFF
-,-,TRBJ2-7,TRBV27,TGTGCCAGCAGTCCACCAGGGCTCGATCAGTACTTC,CASSPPGLDQYF
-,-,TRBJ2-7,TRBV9,TGTGCCAGCAGCGTAGCCAGCTCCTACGAGCAGTACTTC,CASSVASSYEQYF
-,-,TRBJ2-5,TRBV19,TGTGCCAGTAGGCTGACAGGTCTGTACCAAGAGACCCAGTACTTC,CASRLTGLYQETQYF
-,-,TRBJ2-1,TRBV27,TGTGCCAGCAGTCGAGGCAATGAGCAGTTCTTC,CASSRGNEQFF
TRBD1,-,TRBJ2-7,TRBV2,TGTGCCAGCATCCCGGGACAGGGCCTCTACGAGCAGTACTTC,CASIPGQGLYEQYF
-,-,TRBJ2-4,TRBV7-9,TGTGCCAGCAGCTTAGACAGTAACATTCAGTACTTC,CASSLDSNIQYF
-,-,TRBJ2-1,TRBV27,TGTGCCAGCAGTTCTAGCCACAATGAGCAGTTCTTC,CASSSSHNEQFF
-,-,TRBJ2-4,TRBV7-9,TGTGCCAGCAGCTCCGCGTTAGCCAAAAACATTCAGTACTTC,CASSSALAKNIQYF
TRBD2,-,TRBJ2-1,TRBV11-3,TGTGCCAGCAGCTTAGCGGGAGGGTACAATGAGCAGTTCTTC,CASSLAGGYNEQFF
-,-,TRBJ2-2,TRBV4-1,TGCGCCAGCAGCCAAGAAAGAGGGATCCCCCTCGGGACCGGGGAGCTGTTTTTT,CASSQERGIPLGTGELFF
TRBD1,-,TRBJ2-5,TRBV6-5,TGTGCCAGCAGTTACCCGACAGGGGTGAAAGGGGAGACCCAGTACTTC,CASSYPTGVKGETQYF
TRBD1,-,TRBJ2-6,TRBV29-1,TGCAGCGTTGAAGAACAGGGGGCCGGGGCCAACGTCCTGACTTTC,CSVEEQGAGANVLTF